A selection of T cell receptor beta chains follows, all from one sample in a study of tumor-infiltrating lymphocytes in localized non-small cell lung cancer. Using immunoSEQ multiplex PCR, the repertoire was profiled, and TCRdb retains in-frame clones only, with some absent. The data contain roughly 9,200 clones, 81% of them singletons. Sequenced input: uninvolved lung tissue not adjacent to the tumor. Receptors originate from a human donor with non-small cell lung cancer. Each CDR3 is given with its conserved first and last residue. The order of the fields is V gene, clone size, D gene, J gene, CDR3 protein, CDR3 DNA. D genes are given only for firm matches. The size field is filled for only some rows; it gives once, few, many or a size class.

v_gene: TRBV30; abundance: -; d_gene: -; j_gene: TRBJ1-3; CDR3aa: CAWSVLGNTIYF; CDR3nt: TGTGCCTGGAGTGTACTCGGAAACACCATATATTTT
v_gene: TRBV2; abundance: -; d_gene: TRBD1; j_gene: TRBJ1-5; CDR3aa: CASSRETGSNQPQHF; CDR3nt: TGTGCCAGCTCAAGGGAGACAGGGAGCAATCAGCCCCAGCATTTT
v_gene: TRBV7-6; abundance: -; d_gene: -; j_gene: TRBJ2-1; CDR3aa: CASSSTSNEQFF; CDR3nt: TGTGCCAGCAGCTCGACTAGCAATGAGCAGTTCTTC
v_gene: TRBV6-4; abundance: few; d_gene: -; j_gene: TRBJ1-2; CDR3aa: CAGVITAYGYTF; CDR3nt: TGTGCCGGAGTAATTACTGCCTATGGCTACACCTTC
v_gene: TRBV7-2; abundance: -; d_gene: TRBD1; j_gene: TRBJ1-2; CDR3aa: CASSLPDRGGYTF; CDR3nt: TGTGCCAGCAGCTTACCCGACAGGGGCGGCTACACCTTC
v_gene: TRBV5-5; abundance: -; d_gene: TRBD1; j_gene: TRBJ1-5; CDR3aa: CASTRDRANSNQPQHF; CDR3nt: TGTGCCAGCACCCGGGACAGGGCGAACAGCAATCAGCCCCAGCATTTT
v_gene: TRBV10-1; abundance: -; d_gene: TRBD2; j_gene: TRBJ2-1; CDR3aa: CASSEAGGEQFF; CDR3nt: TGCGCCAGCAGTGAGGCCGGGGGGGAGCAGTTCTTC
v_gene: TRBV4-2; abundance: -; d_gene: TRBD1; j_gene: TRBJ1-2; CDR3aa: CASSNRGSNYGYTF; CDR3nt: TGTGCCAGCAGCAACAGGGGGTCTAACTATGGCTACACCTTC
v_gene: TRBV6-1; abundance: -; d_gene: -; j_gene: TRBJ2-7; CDR3aa: CASSEWGRRSEQYF; CDR3nt: TGTGCCAGCAGTGAATGGGGCAGAAGGAGCGAGCAGTACTTC
v_gene: TRBV18; abundance: -; d_gene: -; j_gene: TRBJ2-3; CDR3aa: CASSKDTQYF; CDR3nt: TGTGCCAGCTCAAAAGATACGCAGTATTTT
v_gene: TRBV6-6; abundance: -; d_gene: TRBD1; j_gene: TRBJ2-2; CDR3aa: CASSPSGGAGTGELFF; CDR3nt: TGTGCCAGCAGTCCCTCAGGGGGCGCGGGGACCGGGGAGCTGTTTTTT